The clone carrying this T cell receptor (beta chain) has a count of ten or more. From the reads, TCRdb called clonotypes with MiXCR, one entry per CDR3 protein. The sample consists of 300,000 or so distinct CDR3 sequences, roughly 23% of them appearing once. This record belongs to a study of T cell repertoires in cytomegalovirus infection. CDR1 SGHNT and CDR2 YYREEE come from the germline V gene (reference sequence). Trimming removed 5 bases from V and 8 bases from J; junction bases left unmatched: 10. The CDR3 covers 14 residues. The V call is TRBV5-4, the J call TRBJ2-1; 7 positions agree with TRBD2. The sequenced sample was PBMCs. The receptor's source is a human donor in good health (CMV status not recorded). Some clones in this sample may be carry-over from other donors' samples. This CDR3 is CASSRREGLDEQFF. The CDR3 DNA sequence: TGTGCCAGCAGTCGGAGGGAGGGCTTGGATGAGCAGTTCTTC.